These 6 T cell receptor beta chains were sequenced from one sample in a study of cytomegalovirus exposure and HLA in healthy donors. In the PCR, 60 Vbeta and 13 Jbeta primers were used. Assay: immunoSEQ multiplex PCR; the TCRdb copy retains only in-frame clones and omits some. This sample carries about 160,000 clones, around 83% of them seen once, and the ten largest clones take about 2%. The sequenced sample consisted of PBMCs. Source of these receptors: a man between 18 and 29 years old in good health and CMV-seropositive.

The chain carries TRBV15 and TRBJ2-7; possibly TRBD1 for D (5 bases). The germline V gene has CDR1 LNHNV and CDR2 YYDKDF (reference sequence). V was pared by 0 bases and J by 1 base, with 10 bases between. This CDR3 contains 15 residues. The CDR3 DNA reads TGTGCCACCAGCAGAGATCGTACAGGATCCTACGAGCAGTACTTC. Residues: CATSRDRTGSYEQYF.

The J gene is TRBJ2-7, the V gene TRBV11-2; 7 nucleotides line up with TRBD2. The ends lost 0 bases at V and 1 base at J; junction bases unmatched: 0. CDR1 is SGHAT, CDR2 FQNNGV, per germline. This CDR3 spans 14 amino acids. The CDR3 loop is CASSLEGLSYEQYF. The CDR3 DNA is TGTGCCAGCAGCTTAGAGGGACTATCCTACGAGCAGTACTTC. Full variable domain (rest looked up from reference TRBV11-2 and TRBJ2-7): EAGVAQSPRYKIIEKRQSVAFWCNPISGHATLYWYQQILGQGPKLLIQFQNNGVVDDSQLPKDRFSAERLKGVDSTLKIQPAKLEDSAVYLCASSLEGLSYEQYFGPGTRLTVT.

Concerning this clone: Compared with germline, one end of the junction differs, possibly owing to a read error. The chain joins TRBV7-9 to TRBJ1-1; tentative D call: TRBD1 (5 bases). This CDR3 region has 15 residues. In germline, CDR1 is SEHNR, CDR2 FQNEAQ (reference sequence). The CDR3 DNA follows: TGTTCCAGCAGCCTTTTGCGACAGTCCTTCACTGAAGCTTTCTTT. Translated, it gives CSSSLLRQSFTEAFF.

The J gene is TRBJ1-3, the V gene TRBV6-5; no reliable D call. The ends were cut back, 2 bases at V and 2 bases at J, with 10 bases in the middle. This CDR3 is built from 15 residues. Germline CDR1 MNHEY, CDR2 SVGAGI. The CDR3 nucleotides read TGTGCCAGCAGTTACCAGCGGGCAGCTGGAAACACCATATATTTT. Residues: CASSYQRAAGNTIYF.

DNA of the CDR3: TGTGCCAGCAGCCAGTCTCAAGGCGGTGAGACCCAGTACTTC. Amino acids: CASSQSQGGETQYF. V is TRBV4-2 and J is TRBJ2-5; D unclear. Trimming removed 3 bases at V and 5 bases at J, with 13 bases between. CDR3 length equals 14 residues. Germline V CDR1 and CDR2: LGHNA, YNFKEQ.

The V gene is TRBV5-4, the J gene TRBJ1-1, with TRBD1 matching over 10 bases. The germline V gene has CDR1 SGHNT and CDR2 YYREEE (reference sequence). The CDR3 spans 15 residues. The V segment lost 0 bases and the J segment 4 bases; nucleotides outside the gene matches: 3. The CDR3 protein is CASSLVRTGGTEAFF. For the CDR3, the DNA is TGTGCCAGCAGCTTGGTTAGGACAGGGGGCACTGAAGCTTTCTTT.